Each of the 22 T cell receptor beta chains below was sequenced from the same sample in a study of cytomegalovirus exposure and HLA in healthy donors. The PCR employed 60 Vbeta primers together with 13 Jbeta primers. The data were produced by immunoSEQ multiplex PCR, yet TCRdb's version contains in-frame clones alone and is incomplete. The data show some 65,000 clones, approximately 60% seen once. Sequencing was carried out using PBMCs. The receptor source for this set is a man aged 30 to 39 in good health and CMV-seronegative.

This clone was detected once. The chain couples TRBV29-1 to TRBJ2-3, with D maybe TRBD1 (6 bases). CDR1 and CDR2 (germline): SQVTM, ANQGSEA. This CDR3 region has 11 residues. The V end was cut by 2 bases, the J end by 8 bases, with 8 bases between. The CDR3 coding sequence is TGCAGCGTTGAAACAGGGCCTACGCAGTATTTT. It translates to CSVETGPTQYF.

This clone was picked up a small number of times. The V gene is TRBV7-9, the J gene TRBJ2-2; D is uncertain. V shed 3 bases and J shed 5 bases, with 10 bases lying between them. The CDR3 length is 14 residues. CDR1 and CDR2 (germline): SEHNR, FQNEAQ (reference sequence). The CDR3 DNA is TGTGCCAGCAGCTTCGATACTACAACCGGGGAGCTGTTTTTT. Protein product: CASSFDTTTGELFF.

This clone was counted once. The rearrangement joins TRBV5-4 to TRBJ1-2; 7 nucleotides align to TRBD1. V lost 4 bases, J lost 2 bases, and 8 bases stayed unmatched. The germline V gene encodes CDR1 SGHNT and CDR2 YYREEE (reference sequence). The CDR3 loop spans 15 amino acids. CDR3 sequence reads: CASSPRGQFNYGYTF. CDR3 DNA sequence: TGTGCCAGCAGCCCTAGGGGGCAGTTCAACTATGGCTACACCTTC.

CDR3 nucleotide sequence: TGTGCCAGCAGTTACGGCCGAGATACGCAGTATTTT. This sequence encodes CASSYGRDTQYF. The chain recombines TRBV6-5 with TRBJ2-3, with no clear D. This CDR3 is built from 12 residues. CDR1 is MNHEY, CDR2 SVGAGI, per germline. V lost 2 bases and J lost 5, with 5 bases in between.

The V gene is TRBV6-5, the J gene TRBJ1-1, with D perhaps matching TRBD1 (5 bases). Germline-derived CDR1 and CDR2 are MNHEY and SVGAGI. This CDR3 is 14 amino acids long. Trimming left V 0 bases short and J 5 bases short, with 10 bases between. CDR3 loop: CASSYSPGGTEAFF. The DNA for the CDR3 is TGTGCCAGCAGTTACTCGCCGGGGGGAACTGAAGCTTTCTTT.

This clone was seen only a few times. Other nucleotide sequences from this sample produce the same CDR3. Here the CDR3 reads CASSLEGGNQPQHF. The CDR3 DNA follows: TGCGCCAGCAGCTTGGAGGGAGGAAATCAGCCCCAGCATTTT. V gene TRBV5-1 combines with J gene TRBJ1-5, with D unresolved. Germline loops: CDR1 SGHRS, CDR2 YFSETQ. Trimming removed 0 bases from V and 4 bases from J, with 8 bases in between. This CDR3 region has 14 residues.

The V call is TRBV25-1, the J call TRBJ1-2; D remains unclear. This CDR3 has 14 residues. V lost 4 bases to trimming and J lost 3 bases, with 12 bases between them. Germline loops: CDR1 MGHDK, CDR2 SYGVNS. Here the CDR3 DNA reads TGTGCCAGCAGTGGGAGCGGGATCTACTATGGCTACACCTTC. Residues: CASSGSGIYYGYTF.

The chain combines TRBV4-2 with TRBJ2-5; TRBD1 matches 7 bases. Germline V gives CDR1 LGHNA, CDR2 YNFKEQ. The V segment lost 5 bases and the J segment 4 bases; nucleotides outside the gene matches: 4. The CDR3 runs 13 residues. The CDR3 is CASSTRDRETQYF. In DNA form, the CDR3 reads TGTGCCAGCAGCACCCGGGACAGAGAGACCCAGTACTTC.

This clone was counted a few times. The rearrangement links TRBV2 to TRBJ2-2; 9 nucleotides align to TRBD1. The CDR3 contains 13 residues. The ends lost 6 bases at V and 6 bases at J; junction bases unmatched: 2. CDR1 is SNHLY and CDR2 is FYNNEI in the germline V gene. CDR3 in amino acids: CASRRQGAGELFF. In DNA form, the CDR3 reads TGTGCCAGCAGGAGACAGGGGGCCGGGGAGCTGTTTTTT.

The chain recombines TRBV19 with TRBJ1-2, with TRBD1 matching 7 bases. Germline values: CDR1 LNHDA, CDR2 SQIVND (reference sequence). J gave up 6 bases and V 3 bases, and 1 base lay outside the gene matches. This CDR3 has 12 amino acids. The CDR3 DNA follows: TGTGCCAGTAGTATCGACAGGGATGGCTACACCTTC. Encoded protein: CASSIDRDGYTF. Looking up the rest from reference TRBV19 and TRBJ1-2 gives the full variable domain: DGGITQSPKYLFRKEGQNVTLSCEQNLNHDAMYWYRQDPGQGLRLIYYSQIVNDFQKGDIAEGYSVSREKKESFPLTVTSAQKNPTAFYLCASSIDRDGYTFGSGTRLTVV.

The chain links TRBV7-9 to TRBJ2-2, with 13 bases that match TRBD2. The V segment lost 6 bases and the J segment 7 bases; nucleotides outside the gene matches: 8. The length of the CDR3 is 16 residues. Germline V gene data show CDR1 as SEHNR and CDR2 as FQNEAQ (reference sequence). The CDR3 sequence: CASRRLAGGSDGELFF. The CDR3 coding sequence is TGTGCCAGCAGACGACTAGCGGGGGGTTCTGACGGGGAGCTGTTTTTT. The variable domain in full, with the rest retrieved from reference TRBV7-9 and TRBJ2-2, is DTGVSQNPRHKITKRGQNVTFRCDPISEHNRLYWYRQTLGQGPEFLTYFQNEAQLEKSRLLSDRFSAERPKGSFSTLEIQRTEQGDSAMYLCASRRLAGGSDGELFFGEGSRLTVL.

This clone has a handful of counts. The chain carries TRBV30 and TRBJ1-2; 7 nucleotides agree with TRBD1. The germline V gene has CDR1 GTSNPN and CDR2 SVGIG (reference sequence). Trimming took 5 bases from V and 4 from J; bases not matched to a gene: 4. This CDR3 region has 12 residues. CDR3 coding DNA: TGTGCCTGGGACAGGGAGCCCTATGGCTACACCTTC. Protein: CAWDREPYGYTF.

This chain's CDR3 is CASSYRRTGNTDTQYF. The CDR3 nucleotides are TGTGCCAGCAGTTACCGAAGGACAGGGAACACAGATACGCAGTATTTT. V gene TRBV6-5 combines with J gene TRBJ2-3; 8 bases map to TRBD1. The CDR3 contains 16 residues. Trimming cost V 2 bases and J 2 bases; bases outside gene matches: 6. Germline-derived CDR1 and CDR2 are MNHEY and SVGAGI.

This clone was observed a single time. The J gene is TRBJ1-1, the V gene TRBV2; 7 positions agree with TRBD1. Germline V gene data show CDR1 as SNHLY and CDR2 as FYNNEI. This CDR3 has 13 amino acids. The junction had 3 bases not matched to a gene; V was cut back by 6 bases and J by 2 bases. CDR3 bases: TGTGCCAGCAGGGGGGACAGTAACACTGAAGCTTTCTTT. This sequence encodes CASRGDSNTEAFF. The full variable domain, rest sourced from reference TRBV2 and TRBJ1-1, is EPEVTQTPSHQVTQMGQEVILRCVPISNHLYFYWYRQILGQKVEFLVSFYNNEISEKSEIFDDQFSVERPDGSNFTLKIRSTKLEDSAMYFCASRGDSNTEAFFGQGTRLTVV.

CDR3 in DNA: TGTGCCAGCAGGGAGGGACGGACTAATGAAAAACTGTTTTTT. This codes for CASREGRTNEKLFF. The chain couples TRBV7-9 to TRBJ1-4; possibly TRBD1 for D (5 bases). V lost 6 bases and J 2 bases, leaving 10 bases between the germline ends. The CDR3 contains 14 residues. Germline loops: CDR1 SEHNR, CDR2 FQNEAQ (reference sequence).

This clone was picked up a small number of times. This chain joins TRBV5-1 and TRBJ1-6; 9 bases are a match to TRBD1. CDR3 length: 16 residues. Per germline, CDR1 SGHRS and CDR2 YFSETQ. V lost 4 bases and J lost 4; bases outside the gene matches: 6. CDR3 in amino acids: CASSRDREVYNSPLHF. CDR3 nucleotide sequence: TGCGCCAGCAGCCGGGACAGGGAAGTATATAATTCACCCCTCCACTTT.

The gene calls are TRBV9 and TRBJ2-1; D gene unclear. The CDR3 is 12 residues long. CDR1 is SGDLS, CDR2 YYNGEE, per germline. V was trimmed by 3 bases and J by 6 bases, leaving 7 bases between them. CDR3 protein: CASSALSNEQFF. The CDR3, as DNA: TGTGCCAGCAGCGCCCTGAGCAATGAGCAGTTCTTC.

This chain connects TRBV6-5 to TRBJ2-5; TRBD2 might be the D (6 bases). The CDR3 runs 14 residues. Per the germline V gene, CDR1 is MNHEY and CDR2 is SVGAGI. The V gene lost 6 bases and the J gene lost 1 base, with 12 bases spanning the gap. CDR3 sequence: CASSGGGTQETQYF. In DNA, the CDR3 is TGTGCCAGCAGCGGTGGGGGGACCCAAGAGACCCAGTACTTC.

The gene calls are TRBV9 and TRBJ2-1; TRBD2 matches 12 bases. The germline gives CDR1 SGDLS, CDR2 YYNGEE. V shed 4 bases and J 10 bases; nucleotides not matched to a gene: 9. The CDR3 is 15 residues long. The CDR3 spells CASSLLAGGLREQFF. The DNA for the CDR3 is TGTGCCAGCAGCCTACTAGCGGGGGGTTTAAGGGAGCAGTTCTTC.

The rearrangement links TRBV7-9 to TRBJ2-7, with 7 bases identical to TRBD2. Trimming removed 5 bases from V and 0 bases from J; junction bases left unmatched: 13. Germline V gives CDR1 SEHNR, CDR2 FQNEAQ (reference sequence). CDR3 size: 17 residues. The CDR3: CASSLFPGRGFSYEQYF. The CDR3 nucleotides read TGTGCCAGCAGCCTATTCCCGGGGCGGGGGTTCTCCTACGAGCAGTACTTC.

This clone came up a few times. The chain uses TRBV9 and TRBJ1-5, with D uncertain. Trimming took 0 bases from V and 4 from J, leaving 8 bases between them. The V gene's germline CDR1 is SGDLS and CDR2 YYNGEE. The CDR3 consists of 14 residues. CDR3 nucleotides: TGTGCCAGCAGCGTAGGAGGGATTAATCAGCCCCAGCATTTT. It is translated as CASSVGGINQPQHF.

This clone was detected only a few times. The chain uses TRBV6-5 and TRBJ2-7; D not resolved. The CDR3 totals 11 residues. V lost 6 bases to trimming and J lost 5 bases, with 8 bases between them. Germline CDR1 reads MNHEY; CDR2 reads SVGAGI. The CDR3 nucleotides are TGTGCCAGCAGCAGACAAGACGAGCAGTACTTC. Protein sequence: CASSRQDEQYF.